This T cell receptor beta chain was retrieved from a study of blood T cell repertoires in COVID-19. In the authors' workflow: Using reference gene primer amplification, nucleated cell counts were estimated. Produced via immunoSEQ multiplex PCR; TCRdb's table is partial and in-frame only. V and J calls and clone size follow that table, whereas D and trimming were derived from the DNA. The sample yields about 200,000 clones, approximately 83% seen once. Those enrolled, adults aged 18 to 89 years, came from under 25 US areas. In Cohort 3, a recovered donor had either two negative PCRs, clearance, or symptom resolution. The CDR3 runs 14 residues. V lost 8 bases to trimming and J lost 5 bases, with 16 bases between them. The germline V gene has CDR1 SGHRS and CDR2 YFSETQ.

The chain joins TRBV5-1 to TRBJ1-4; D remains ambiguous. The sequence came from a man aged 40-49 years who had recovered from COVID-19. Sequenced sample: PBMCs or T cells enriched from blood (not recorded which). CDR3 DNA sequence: TGCGCCAGTTCCCGACAATCAGAAAATGAAAAACTGTTTTTT. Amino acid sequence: CASSRQSENEKLFF.